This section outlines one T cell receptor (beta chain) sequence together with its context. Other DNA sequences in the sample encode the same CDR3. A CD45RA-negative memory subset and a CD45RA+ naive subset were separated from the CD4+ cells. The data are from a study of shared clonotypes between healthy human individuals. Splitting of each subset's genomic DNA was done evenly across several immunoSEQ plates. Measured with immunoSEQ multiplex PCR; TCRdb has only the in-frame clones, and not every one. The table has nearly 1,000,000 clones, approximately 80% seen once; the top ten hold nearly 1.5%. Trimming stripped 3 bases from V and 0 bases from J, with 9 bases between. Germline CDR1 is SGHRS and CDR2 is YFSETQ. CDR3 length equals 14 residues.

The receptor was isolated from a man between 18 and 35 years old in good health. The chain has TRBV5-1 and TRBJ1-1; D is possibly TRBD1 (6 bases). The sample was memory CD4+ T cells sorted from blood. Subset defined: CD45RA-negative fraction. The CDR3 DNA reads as TGCGCCAGCAGCTGGACAGCCATGAACACTGAAGCTTTCTTT. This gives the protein CASSWTAMNTEAFF.